Shown below are 28 T cell receptor beta chains from a single sample sequenced in a study of breast tumors, draining lymph nodes, adjacent tissues (dated by TCRdb to about 2016). The library was made by multiplex PCR. Sequencer: Illumina HiSeq 2000. TCRdb trimmed the raw reads at Q25, called clones with MiXCR and kept productive beta chains. CDR3 protein sequences are deduplicated, and each keeps its most common genes and DNA. The sample records around 190,000 distinct CDR3 sequences, about 33% of which are singletons. Together, the top ten hold 4% to 5.5% of the sample. The axillary draining lymph nodes of breast cancer patients were the source of the lymph node samples. The sequenced sample consisted of axillary lymph node tissue. Receptor source: a female donor with breast cancer. Some clones in this sample may be carry-over from other donors' samples.

The chain has TRBV2 and TRBJ1-1, with D unresolved. CDR1 is SNHLY, CDR2 FYNNEI, per germline. The CDR3 has 13 amino acids. Trimming took off 3 bases at V and 3 bases at J, with 8 bases between the two ends. In DNA form, the CDR3 reads TGTGCCAGCAGTGATCTATCGGACACTGAAGCTTTCTTT. Its protein product is CASSDLSDTEAFF.

J is TRBJ2-1 and V is TRBV27, with D possibly being TRBD2 (5 bases). Trimming took 8 bases from V and 9 from J, leaving 20 bases between them. Germline V gene sequence: CDR1 MNHEY, CDR2 SMNVEV (reference sequence). The CDR3 is 14 residues long. CDR3 bases: TGTGCCAGCCGTGCCTGGGGAGCAATGAGTGAGCAGTTCTTC. It translates to CASRAWGAMSEQFF.

This clonotype occurred many times. This rearrangement joins TRBV12-3 or TRBV12-4 to TRBJ1-4, with D uncertain. The length of the CDR3 is 16 residues. Trimming stripped 5 bases from V and 0 bases from J, with 13 bases between. The CDR3 here is CASSAQMSSTNEKLFF. The CDR3 bases are TGTGCCAGCAGTGCTCAAATGAGTTCAACTAATGAAAAACTGTTTTTT.

Turning to this clonotype: Likely a read error: the CDR3 ends without its conserved phenylalanine or tryptophan. The limits of the CDR3 on the DNA are not certain, so only TCRdb's listed CDR3 is given. The chain carries TRBV7-9 and TRBJ2-3; the table assigns TRBD1, which was not confirmed against the DNA. The V gene's germline CDR1 is SEHNR and CDR2 FQNEAQ (reference sequence). The CDR3 region is 15 residues in length, termini included. This CDR3 reads CATSTTGFGTDTQDV.

This clonotype was detected a few times. The chain has TRBV29-1 and TRBJ2-1, with D possibly TRBD1 on 6 matching bases. The CDR3 sequence is 12 residues long. Per germline, CDR1 SQVTM and CDR2 ANQGSEA. V was cut by 7 bases and J by 12 bases, with 19 bases left in between. CDR3 in DNA: TGCAGCGCCTGGGTCAGGGGATGGAGGCAGTTCTTC. Its translation is CSAWVRGWRQFF.

The chain couples TRBV7-2 to TRBJ1-1, with D possibly being TRBD1 (6 bases). Trimming removed 5 bases from V and 4 bases from J, with 11 bases in between. Germline values: CDR1 SGHTA, CDR2 FQGNSA. This CDR3 region has 13 residues. This chain's CDR3 is CASSGGPSTEAFF. Here the CDR3 DNA reads TGTGCCAGCAGCGGGGGGCCGTCCACTGAAGCTTTCTTT.

The chain couples TRBV18 to TRBJ2-5; the D gene is possibly TRBD2 (5 bases). Germline CDR1 and CDR2: KGHSH and LQKENI. There are 11 residues in the CDR3. V shed 5 bases and J shed 9 bases, with 10 bases lying between them. CDR3 nucleotide sequence: TGTGCCAGCTCATCGACGGGATCCCAGTACTTC. Translation: CASSSTGSQYF.

The sample holds many counts of this clonotype. The chain uses TRBV6-6 and TRBJ1-5; a weak D match, TRBD1 (5 bases). The CDR3 totals 14 residues. CDR1 and CDR2 from the germline V gene are MNHNY and SVGAGI (reference sequence). With 7 bases removed from V and 5 bases from J, the gap between germline ends came to 15 bases. The chain's CDR3 is CASTPGDGHQPQHF. The CDR3 DNA sequence: TGTGCCAGCACGCCCGGGGACGGGCATCAGCCCCAGCATTTT.

This clonotype was observed at least ten times. J is TRBJ2-1 and V is TRBV12-3 or TRBV12-4, with TRBD2 matching 8 bases. J gave up 7 bases and V 6 bases, and 14 bases lay outside the gene matches. The CDR3 sequence is 16 residues long. This chain's CDR3 is CASRGYSGNTWNEQFF. For the CDR3, the DNA is TGTGCCAGCAGGGGTTATAGCGGGAATACTTGGAATGAGCAGTTCTTC.

The chain employs TRBV13 and TRBJ2-1; 12 bases are a match to TRBD2. The CDR3 contains 16 residues. Germline CDR1 is PRHDT and CDR2 is FYEKMQ (reference sequence). Trimming took 3 bases from V and 9 from J; bases not matched to a gene: 9. The CDR3 here is CASSFLASGRAGEQFF. CDR3 coding DNA: TGTGCCAGCAGCTTCCTGGCTAGCGGGAGGGCCGGTGAGCAGTTCTTC.

The table lists this clonotype with a few counts. This sequence joins TRBV12-3 or TRBV12-4 and TRBJ1-1, with TRBD1 as a possible D gene (6 bases). Trimming left V 2 bases short and J 3 bases short, with 16 bases between. This CDR3 is 16 amino acids long. The CDR3 reads CASSLIVGRGDTEAFF. In DNA, the CDR3 is TGTGCCAGCAGTTTAATAGTAGGGAGGGGGGACACTGAAGCTTTCTTT.

The chain is built from TRBV18 and TRBJ1-2; 8 bases map to TRBD1. This CDR3 spans 15 amino acids. Trimming cost V 5 bases and J 5 bases; bases outside gene matches: 10. Germline V gives CDR1 KGHSH, CDR2 LQKENI. The CDR3 nucleotides read TGTGCCAGCTCAAGGGGTGCAGGGGGCGAATATGGCTACACCTTC. Protein sequence: CASSRGAGGEYGYTF.

Regarding this clonotype: A clone one base away is much larger, so this may be a read error. V and J are TRBV5-1 and TRBJ2-7; no reliable D call. Per germline, CDR1 SGHRS and CDR2 YFSETQ. V gave up 5 bases and J gave up 10 bases, with 19 bases separating them. This CDR3 is built from 13 residues. CDR3 residues: CASRPQEVGDQYF. The CDR3, as DNA: TGCGCCAGCAGACCACAAGAGGTAGGCGACCAGTACTTC.

The CDR3: CASSVAGWVGETQYF. DNA of the CDR3: TGTGCCAGCAGCGTAGCTGGGTGGGTCGGGGAGACCCAGTACTTC. This chain connects TRBV9 to TRBJ2-5; D is uncertain. CDR3 size: 15 residues. CDR1 SGDLS and CDR2 YYNGEE come from the germline V gene. V dropped 0 bases and J dropped 5 bases, with 14 bases sitting between them.

This clonotype was counted ten times or more. This chain connects TRBV2 to TRBJ2-7, with TRBD2 identical over 7 bases. Trimming at V came to 10 bases and at J to 0 bases, leaving 9 bases not matched to a gene. The CDR3 loop spans 14 amino acids. The germline CDR1 and CDR2 sequences are SNHLY and FYNNEI. The CDR3 region is CATLLAESSYEQYF. The CDR3 DNA sequence: TGTGCCACTCTTCTAGCGGAGAGCTCCTACGAGCAGTACTTC.

This clonotype has only a few counts. The chain joins TRBV6-4 to TRBJ2-1, with 11 positions matching TRBD2. V dropped 6 bases and J dropped 10; count of bases not matched to a gene: 11. The CDR3 loop spans 15 amino acids. CDR1 is MRHNA, CDR2 SNTAGT, per germline. This CDR3 reads CASRDIAGGPGEQFF. The CDR3 bases are TGTGCCAGCAGAGACATAGCGGGGGGGCCAGGGGAGCAGTTCTTC.

This clonotype occurred a few times. Since a much larger clone is just one base distant, this may be a read error. This chain links TRBV5-6 with TRBJ2-7; D not certain. The V gene's germline CDR1 is SGHDT and CDR2 YYEEEE. The CDR3 length is 11 residues. The V end lost 1 base, the J end lost 9 bases, and 8 bases lay between the germline ends. Here the CDR3 reads CASSLNRAQYF. DNA of the CDR3: TGTGCCAGCAGCTTGAATCGCGCGCAGTACTTC. The whole variable domain, filled in from reference TRBV5-6 and TRBJ2-7, reads DAGVTQSPTHLIKTRGQQVTLRCSPKSGHDTVSWYQQALGQGPQFIFQYYEEEERQRGNFPDRFSGHQFPNYSSELNVNALLLGDSALYLCASSLNRAQYFGPGTRLTVT.

This clonotype was seen repeatedly, ten times or more. The chain is built from TRBV27 and TRBJ2-1; TRBD1 matches at 8 bases. Germline values: CDR1 MNHEY, CDR2 SMNVEV (reference sequence). This CDR3 is built from 14 residues. J lost 10 bases, V lost 3 bases, and 8 bases had no gene match. The CDR3 DNA follows: TGTGCCAGCAGTTTCCGGACAGGGTTGGTGGAGCAGTTCTTC. It encodes CASSFRTGLVEQFF.

This clonotype was recorded many times. V and J are TRBV7-2 and TRBJ2-3; no definite D call. The CDR3 contains 15 residues. The germline V gene has CDR1 SGHTA and CDR2 FQGNSA. V dropped 0 bases and J dropped 4 bases, with 11 bases sitting between them. DNA for the CDR3: TGTGCCAGCAGCTTAGCCATAGCAGGCCCAGATACGCAGTATTTT. It specifies CASSLAIAGPDTQYF. The variable domain in full, with the rest retrieved from reference TRBV7-2 and TRBJ2-3, is GAGVSQSPSNKVTEKGKDVELRCDPISGHTALYWYRQSLGQGLEFLIYFQGNSAPDKSGLPSDRFSAERTGGSVSTLTIQRTQQEDSAVYLCASSLAIAGPDTQYFGPGTRLTVL.

Regarding this clonotype: A read error may explain this, as a much larger clone is one base away. The J gene is TRBJ1-3, the V gene TRBV4-1, with TRBD1 as a possible D gene (6 bases). CDR1 MGHRA and CDR2 YSYEKL come from the germline V gene. This CDR3 has 17 residues. V lost 1 base, J lost 4 bases, and 17 bases lay in between. The DNA for the CDR3 is TGCGCCAGCAGCCAAGTTCAGGGAATTGGGGGCGGAAACACCATATATTTT. Its translation: CASSQVQGIGGGNTIYF.

This chain uses TRBV27 with TRBJ1-5; 7 bases map to TRBD1. Per germline, CDR1 MNHEY and CDR2 SMNVEV (reference sequence). The CDR3 totals 14 residues. Trimming took 6 bases from V and 7 from J; bases not matched to a gene: 9. This CDR3 reads CASSPQGLEQPQHF. CDR3 nucleotides: TGTGCCAGCAGCCCACAGGGGTTAGAGCAGCCCCAGCATTTT.

The rearrangement links TRBV20-1 to TRBJ1-3; no reliable D call. V dropped 3 bases and J dropped 9 bases, with 12 bases sitting between them. The CDR3 totals 12 residues. The V gene's germline CDR1 is DFQATT and CDR2 SNEGSKA (reference sequence). Here the CDR3 reads CSASHSGSTIYF. The CDR3 DNA sequence: TGCAGTGCTAGTCATAGCGGGAGCACCATATATTTT.

About this clonotype: The junction does not match germline at one end; this may be a read error. The V and J genes are TRBV18 and TRBJ1-1; D not certain. The CDR3 is 16 residues long. Germline CDR1 and CDR2: KGHSH and LQKENI. The chain's CDR3 is CASSPRDGFVHADAFF. In DNA, the CDR3 is TGTGCCAGCTCCCCCCGCGATGGGTTTGTGCACGCTGATGCTTTCTTT.

In its sample, this clonotype was seen many times. The CDR3 DNA reads as TGTGCCAGCAGTGCTAAGGGGTCCATTAACGAGCAGTACTTC. This sequence encodes CASSAKGSINEQYF. The gene calls are TRBV2 and TRBJ2-7, with D possibly being TRBD1 (5 bases). The V end was cut by 4 bases, the J end by 5 bases, with 15 bases between. CDR1 and CDR2 from the germline V gene are SNHLY and FYNNEI. The CDR3 covers 14 residues.

This clonotype was detected many times. The chain couples TRBV2 to TRBJ1-5, with D possibly being TRBD1 (5 bases). The germline V gene encodes CDR1 SNHLY and CDR2 FYNNEI. The CDR3 has 13 amino acids. The V gene lost 2 bases and the J gene lost 7 bases, with 9 bases spanning the gap. The CDR3 loop reads CASSESEGQPQHF. CDR3 sequence (DNA): TGTGCCAGCAGTGAATCTGAGGGGCAGCCCCAGCATTTT.

Ten or more counts support this clonotype. This chain links TRBV12-3 or TRBV12-4 with TRBJ1-2; 10 positions agree with TRBD1. V shed 4 bases and J 5 bases; nucleotides not matched to a gene: 4. This CDR3 region has 14 residues. The CDR3 spells CASSYRQGAYGYTF. Here the CDR3 DNA reads TGTGCCAGCAGTTACCGACAGGGGGCTTATGGCTACACCTTC.

This chain joins TRBV5-8 and TRBJ1-2; 9 nucleotides align to TRBD1. J gave up 2 bases and V 4 bases, and 15 bases lay outside the gene matches. From germline, CDR1 is SGHTS and CDR2 YDEGEE. The CDR3 sequence is 18 residues long. The CDR3 is CASSKARTGVPLNYGYTF. The CDR3 bases are TGTGCCAGCAGCAAAGCGAGGACAGGGGTCCCCTTGAACTATGGCTACACCTTC.

In its sample, this clonotype was seen many times. The V and J genes are TRBV7-2 and TRBJ2-3, with D possibly matching TRBD2 (5 bases). The germline V gene encodes CDR1 SGHTA and CDR2 FQGNSA. V was pared by 2 bases and J by 2 bases, with 14 bases between. The length of the CDR3 is 16 residues. CDR3 bases: TGTGCCAGCAGCTTAAACCGGGGAGCCATCACAGATACGCAGTATTTT. Its translation: CASSLNRGAITDTQYF. Variable domain in full (rest from reference TRBV7-2 and TRBJ2-3): GAGVSQSPSNKVTEKGKDVELRCDPISGHTALYWYRQSLGQGLEFLIYFQGNSAPDKSGLPSDRFSAERTGGSVSTLTIQRTQQEDSAVYLCASSLNRGAITDTQYFGPGTRLTVL.